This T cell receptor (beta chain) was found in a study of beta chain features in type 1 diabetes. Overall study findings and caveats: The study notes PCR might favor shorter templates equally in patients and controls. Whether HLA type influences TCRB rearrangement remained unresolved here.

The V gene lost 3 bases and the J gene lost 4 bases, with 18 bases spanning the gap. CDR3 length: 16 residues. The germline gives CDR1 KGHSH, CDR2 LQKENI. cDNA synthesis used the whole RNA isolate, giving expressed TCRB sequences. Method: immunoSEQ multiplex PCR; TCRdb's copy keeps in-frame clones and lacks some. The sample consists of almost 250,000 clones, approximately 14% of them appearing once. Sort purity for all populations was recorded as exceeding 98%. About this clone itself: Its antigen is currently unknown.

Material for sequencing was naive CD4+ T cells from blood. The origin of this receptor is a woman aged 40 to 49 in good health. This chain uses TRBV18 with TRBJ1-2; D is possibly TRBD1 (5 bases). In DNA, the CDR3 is TGTGCCAGCTCACCCCTAAGCGGGGCCCCCAGCTATGGCTACACCTTC. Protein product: CASSPLSGAPSYGYTF. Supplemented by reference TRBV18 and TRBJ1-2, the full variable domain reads NAGVMQNPRHLVRRRGQEARLRCSPMKGHSHVYWYRQLPEEGLKFMVYLQKENIIDESGMPKERFSAEFPKEGPSILRIQQVVRGDSAAYFCASSPLSGAPSYGYTFGSGTRLTVV.